A single TCR beta chain is shown here with its context. What it binds is unknown. Some clones are missing from TCRdb's copy, which holds only in-frame ones; the method was immunoSEQ multiplex PCR. The profile shows over 90,000 clones, approximately 94% of them singletons. Trimming cost V 0 bases and J 3 bases; bases outside gene matches: 10. The CDR3 contains 18 residues. Germline CDR1 and CDR2: LGHNA and YSLEER. The sample comes from a study of cytomegalovirus exposure and HLA in healthy donors. Overall study findings and caveats: Usually a TCR sequence was rare, but some public TCRs were found in many donors.

The sequencing input was PBMCs. This chain links TRBV4-3 with TRBJ2-3; 9 bases fit TRBD1. This TCR derives from a woman between 18 and 30 years old in good health and CMV-seronegative. The CDR3 nucleotides read TGCGCCAGCAGCCAAGATCTTCCGTCAGGGACAGGGACAGATACGCAGTATTTT. Protein: CASSQDLPSGTGTDTQYF.